This T cell receptor beta chain was identified in a study of OX40 agonist ivuxolimab in advanced cancers. Study-level results: Dosing at 0.1 to 3.0 mg/kg was accompanied by clonal expansion of CD4+ and CD8+ blood T cells by week 6.

Libraries were prepared by immunoSEQ multiplex PCR; TCRdb keeps only in-frame clonotypes and omits some of them. The table includes tens of thousands of clones, about 81% detected once. The CDR3 sequence is 14 residues long. V was trimmed by 3 bases and J by 1 base, leaving 6 bases between them. Germline V gene data show CDR1 as LNHDA and CDR2 as SQIVND (reference sequence). On this clone itself: The target antigen is unknown.

Source: CD4+ or CD8+ T cells sorted from blood, taken in a trial of the OX40 agonist ivuxolimab. The V and J genes are TRBV19 and TRBJ2-2, with unresolved D. The source is an adult with an advanced solid tumor such as melanoma, head and neck, liver or kidney cancer. CDR3 residues: CASSIGLNTGELFF. The CDR3 DNA reads TGTGCCAGTAGTATTGGTCTGAACACCGGGGAGCTGTTTTTT.